The T cell receptor beta chain described here comes from a study of chemoradiotherapy in HPV16-positive cancers. Whole-study findings and limits: During treatment, candidate HPV-specific clones and E7-related motifs expanded in tumor.

On this clone itself: Its antigen is currently unknown.

The V end was cut by 3 bases, the J end by 5 bases, with 11 bases between. Per germline, CDR1 MNHNS and CDR2 SASEGT. The CDR3 is made up of 13 amino acids. Assay used: immunoSEQ multiplex PCR; TCRdb lists only in-frame clones, some missing. Among over 30,000 clones, about 80% were seen once, and the ten largest hold around 4%. Here the sequenced sample was blood, taken from a patient who underwent chemoradiotherapy. The rearrangement uses TRBV6-1 and TRBJ2-7, with TRBD1 as a possible D gene (6 bases). The receptor's source is a human donor with HPV-associated anogenital cancer. The CDR3 DNA follows: TGTGCCAGCAGTGACCCACAGGGAGACGAGCAGTACTTC. It is translated as CASSDPQGDEQYF.